These T cell receptor beta chains were read from a single sample in a study of blood T cell repertoires in COVID-19. The method was immunoSEQ multiplex PCR; TCRdb's version includes in-frame clones alone and lacks a portion of them. Found here are about 56,000 clones, less than 90% of them singletons; the top ten hold around 15%. Source material: peripheral blood. These receptors came from a man in his 60s with COVID-19, enrolled during active disease. Each CDR3 is given with its conserved first and last residue. Each record gives: V gene, D gene, CDR3 protein. D genes are given only for firm matches.

v_gene: TRBV10-2
d_gene: NA
CDR3aa: CASSEGGGNSPLHF

v_gene: TRBV10-1
d_gene: TRBD1
CDR3aa: CASSEGTDPNGYTF

v_gene: TRBV12-5
d_gene: TRBD2
CDR3aa: CASGLVITAGGRLNNEQFF

v_gene: TRBV2
d_gene: TRBD2
CDR3aa: CASSVRGRGLSSYEQYF

v_gene: TRBV10-2
d_gene: TRBD2
CDR3aa: CASRDSGGQYNEQFF

v_gene: TRBV6-5
d_gene: TRBD1
CDR3aa: CASSTLTGDGYTF

v_gene: TRBV12-3/TRBV12-4
d_gene: NA
CDR3aa: CASTLGPDTQYF

v_gene: TRBV2
d_gene: NA
CDR3aa: CASRPDRTGYTDTQYF

v_gene: TRBV12-3/TRBV12-4
d_gene: NA
CDR3aa: CASSLGGGNVLTF

v_gene: TRBV4-2
d_gene: NA
CDR3aa: CASSQEGSGTPNEQFF

v_gene: TRBV7-3
d_gene: NA
CDR3aa: CASSQRQNSPLHF

v_gene: TRBV3-1/TRBV3-2
d_gene: TRBD2
CDR3aa: CASSPRFTSGNTGELFF

v_gene: TRBV19
d_gene: NA
CDR3aa: CASSADSGFTEAFF

v_gene: TRBV18
d_gene: NA
CDR3aa: CASSPPGVGTQYF

v_gene: TRBV7-9
d_gene: TRBD2
CDR3aa: CASSDGAGEGFRSSYEQYF

v_gene: TRBV7-3
d_gene: TRBD2
CDR3aa: CASSLSAWAGGPNNEQFF

v_gene: TRBV15
d_gene: NA
CDR3aa: CATSRDLSSYNSPLHF

v_gene: TRBV14
d_gene: NA
CDR3aa: CASRGDTSSYNSPLHF

v_gene: TRBV5-1
d_gene: NA
CDR3aa: CASSSARTNTDNEQFF

v_gene: TRBV10-1
d_gene: TRBD2
CDR3aa: CASSPTLAGGDTDTQYF

v_gene: TRBV3-1/TRBV3-2
d_gene: NA
CDR3aa: CASRPTEGKLFF

v_gene: TRBV11-2
d_gene: NA
CDR3aa: CASSFGQVTLNSPLHF

v_gene: TRBV12-3/TRBV12-4
d_gene: NA
CDR3aa: CASSLQPWYGYTF

v_gene: TRBV10-2
d_gene: NA
CDR3aa: CASSEYGAQNEKLFF

v_gene: TRBV19
d_gene: TRBD1
CDR3aa: CASSIVTGVETQYF

v_gene: TRBV3-1/TRBV3-2
d_gene: NA
CDR3aa: CATQAGSGNTEAFF

v_gene: TRBV9
d_gene: NA
CDR3aa: CASSVEEAGELFF

v_gene: TRBV12-3/TRBV12-4
d_gene: NA
CDR3aa: CASSNRFEAFF

v_gene: TRBV29-1
d_gene: TRBD1
CDR3aa: CSVEEPGGGREKLFF

v_gene: TRBV12-5
d_gene: TRBD1
CDR3aa: CASGFRTGSFTDTQYF

v_gene: TRBV2
d_gene: TRBD1
CDR3aa: CASRLGTGNSPLHF

v_gene: TRBV24-1
d_gene: NA
CDR3aa: CATSDSGYSTDTQYF

v_gene: TRBV14
d_gene: NA
CDR3aa: CASSTPPKTGNTDTQYF

v_gene: TRBV2
d_gene: TRBD1
CDR3aa: CASSRQGNDSPLHF

v_gene: TRBV6-5
d_gene: NA
CDR3aa: CASKRPGTGGNEQFF

v_gene: TRBV5-1
d_gene: TRBD1
CDR3aa: CASSFTGDTEAFF

v_gene: TRBV12-3/TRBV12-4
d_gene: NA
CDR3aa: CASSQDSYEQYF

v_gene: TRBV19
d_gene: NA
CDR3aa: CASSIDLGTLDHNEQFF

v_gene: TRBV6-5
d_gene: TRBD1
CDR3aa: CASKLTGTGNQPQHF

v_gene: TRBV11-2
d_gene: NA
CDR3aa: CASSLGNFRNGYTF

v_gene: TRBV7-9
d_gene: NA
CDR3aa: CASSIQGRELFF

v_gene: TRBV10-1
d_gene: NA
CDR3aa: CASSENLLGRGSDTQYF

v_gene: TRBV25-1
d_gene: NA
CDR3aa: CASSDSSGNTIYF

v_gene: TRBV28
d_gene: TRBD1
CDR3aa: CASSPHGQGYTEAFF

v_gene: TRBV25-1
d_gene: NA
CDR3aa: CASSDPVLFGYTF

v_gene: TRBV6-5
d_gene: NA
CDR3aa: CAASRGSYGYTF

v_gene: TRBV27
d_gene: NA
CDR3aa: CASRGGNTHEQYF

v_gene: TRBV11-2
d_gene: NA
CDR3aa: CASSKPTGPSGGYTF

v_gene: TRBV18
d_gene: NA
CDR3aa: CASSPPSIDGEQYF

v_gene: TRBV6-1
d_gene: NA
CDR3aa: CASSEGPGSNYEQYF

v_gene: TRBV24-1
d_gene: TRBD1
CDR3aa: CATSDLRRTGDTQYF

v_gene: TRBV5-1
d_gene: TRBD1
CDR3aa: CASYPGTGATGELFF

v_gene: TRBV30
d_gene: TRBD2
CDR3aa: CAWSRGGGTDTQYF

v_gene: TRBV6-6
d_gene: NA
CDR3aa: CASSYSGVGEQFF

v_gene: TRBV5-3
d_gene: TRBD1
CDR3aa: CARQGGNYGYTF

v_gene: TRBV7-9
d_gene: NA
CDR3aa: CASSQDSGNSPLHF

v_gene: TRBV7-2
d_gene: NA
CDR3aa: CASSEGGAQPYEQYF